Included here is one TCR beta chain sequence, with context. The clone's antigen remains unknown. The sample holds no much larger clone one base away, and base qualities are not on file. The germline V gene provides CDR1 KGHDR and CDR2 SFDVKD. Trimming removed 4 bases from V and 3 bases from J, leaving 8 bases between the germline ends. The cysteine opens and the phenylalanine closes a CDR3 of 13 amino acids. CDR3 DNA only is kept here, 39 bases in frame from base 1. The immunoSEQ Assay, a bias-controlled multiplex PCR, was used to amplify TCRbeta CDR3 regions from genomic DNA. Per the source publication's procedure: Nucleated cell counts per sample were estimated from amplification of reference gene primers within the assay. Sequence reads were collapsed and filtered to measure the absolute abundance of every unique TCRbeta CDR3 rearrangement. Productive Simpson clonality was computed per sample as the square root of Simpson's diversity index over productive rearrangements. Here the immuneACCESS table is served through TCRdb, limited to in-frame sequences with V and J called. Missing clones are a known gap in these copies; in checked studies unresolved V genes cover under half, and the rest lacks a known reason. V and J calls and clone size are as listed in that table; D and trimming were resolved from the DNA. The sample yields about 88,000 clones; nearly 90% were counted once. Clones ranked in the top ten supply 2.9% of the sample.

This sample stems from a study of blood T cell repertoires in COVID-19 (dated by TCRdb to the early 2020s). Turning to the overall study: Samples from collaborators originated in the United States, Italy and Spain and spanned both the acute and convalescent phases of COVID-19. The prospective study material was composed of cDNA or gDNA derived from T cells, B-cell-depleted T cells, or PBMCs. The dataset comprised deeply sampled blood TCRbeta repertoires from subjects exposed to, actively infected with, or recovered from COVID-19. The repertoires were released in a freely available public database meant as a resource for research on the immune response to SARS-CoV-2. Samples were obtained from the ongoing ImmuneRACE study (first 160 participants) and from 1,000 to 1,500 subjects provided by 6 global collaborators. A de-identified subject ID, COVID-19 status, age in years and sex were almost always included in the sample metadata. Where available, HLA class I and class II types were taken from metadata supplied by the sample provider and were not determined by assay-based typing.

Whole blood was collected in K2EDTA tubes by collaborating institutions according to the institutions' own protocols. Collaborator samples were shipped for TCRbeta analysis as frozen whole blood, isolated PBMCs, or DNA extracted from either sample type. The investigation overall reported the following: Clinical and demographic metadata were provided uncurated, with the amount varying by source and participant.

The sequence links TRBV24-1 to TRBJ1-2; the D segment cannot be called with confidence. The sequence was collected from an elderly woman with acute or convalescent COVID-19. Sequenced sample: peripheral blood. The nucleotide sequence is TGTGCCACCAGTGAGTCTCAGTACTATGGCTACACCTTC. The resulting protein is CATSESQYYGYTF.